These 8 T cell receptor beta chains came from one sample sequenced in a study of T cells in localized non-small cell lung cancer. The table came from immunoSEQ multiplex PCR; TCRdb's copy has only in-frame clones and leaves some out. Of 100,000 or so clones listed, roughly 93% were seen once; the top ten hold over 4%. The input for sequencing was PBMCs, taken before any cancer treatment. All receptors derive from a woman aged 40 to 75 with stage II squamous cell lung carcinoma.

The chain is built from TRBV15 and TRBJ1-3; D is ambiguous. The CDR3 has 14 residues. V lost 1 base, J lost 0 bases, and 4 bases lay in between. Germline values: CDR1 LNHNV, CDR2 YYDKDF (reference sequence). In DNA, the CDR3 is TGTGCCACCAGCAGAGGGTACTCTGGAAACACCATATATTTT. It is translated as CATSRGYSGNTIYF.

The DNA of the CDR3 is TGTGCCAGCACCCTTGAGGGGCAGACTAACTATGGCTACACCTTC. Protein sequence: CASTLEGQTNYGYTF. V gene TRBV2 combines with J gene TRBJ1-2; D is possibly TRBD1 (5 bases). The germline V gene encodes CDR1 SNHLY and CDR2 FYNNEI. The CDR3 covers 15 residues. V lost 7 bases, J lost 0 bases, and 15 bases lay in between.

This clone was seen only a few times. CDR3 region: CASSQPGLAGYSYEQYF. The CDR3 DNA reads as TGCGCCAGCAGCCAACCGGGACTAGCGGGATATTCCTACGAGCAGTACTTC. This chain joins TRBV5-1 and TRBJ2-7; TRBD2 agrees at 13 bases. Germline V gene data show CDR1 as SGHRS and CDR2 as YFSETQ. V lost 4 bases, J lost 1 base, and 8 bases stayed unmatched. The CDR3 loop spans 17 amino acids. Full variable domain (outside the CDR3, taken from reference TRBV5-1 and TRBJ2-7): KAGVTQTPRYLIKTRGQQVTLSCSPISGHRSVSWYQQTPGQGLQFLFEYFSETQRNKGNFPGRFSGRQFSNSRSEMNVSTLELGDSALYLCASSQPGLAGYSYEQYFGPGTRLTVT.

The CDR3 DNA reads TGTGCCAGCAGACCGGACAGGGACTATGGCTACACCTTC. Encoded protein: CASRPDRDYGYTF. This sequence joins TRBV5-6 and TRBJ1-2; 8 bases match TRBD1. The trim removed 5 bases at V and 3 bases at J, leaving 3 bases unmatched. Germline V lookup: CDR1 SGHDT, CDR2 YYEEEE. This CDR3 has 13 residues. Drawing the rest from reference TRBV5-6 and TRBJ1-2, the complete variable domain is DAGVTQSPTHLIKTRGQQVTLRCSPKSGHDTVSWYQQALGQGPQFIFQYYEEEERQRGNFPDRFSGHQFPNYSSELNVNALLLGDSALYLCASRPDRDYGYTFGSGTRLTVV.

The chain recombines TRBV5-1 with TRBJ2-7, with 9 bases lining up with TRBD2. CDR3 length: 15 amino acids. CDR1 SGHRS and CDR2 YFSETQ come from the germline V gene. J lost 9 bases, V lost 4 bases, and 14 bases had no gene match. Here the CDR3 reads CASSPSLAGSSVQYF. DNA for the CDR3: TGCGCCAGCAGCCCAAGCCTAGCGGGAAGTTCAGTGCAGTACTTC.

CDR3 nucleotides: TGTGCCAGTAGACTAATTGGGAGAGATACGCAGTATTTT. This sequence encodes CASRLIGRDTQYF. V usage is TRBV19 and J usage is TRBJ2-3, with TRBD2 as a possible D gene (5 bases). The germline V gene has CDR1 LNHDA and CDR2 SQIVND (reference sequence). V was trimmed by 6 bases and J by 5 bases, leaving 12 bases between them. CDR3 length equals 13 residues.

This clone was seen a single time. The V and J genes are TRBV4-1 and TRBJ1-5, with 7 nucleotides matching TRBD1. V lost 0 bases to trimming and J lost 3 bases; unmatched junction nucleotides: 5. This CDR3 has 16 amino acids. Germline loops: CDR1 MGHRA, CDR2 YSYEKL. This CDR3 is CASSQDAGGSNQPQHF. The CDR3 DNA sequence: TGCGCCAGCAGCCAAGATGCAGGGGGGTCCAATCAGCCCCAGCATTTT.

The V call is TRBV5-1, the J call TRBJ2-3, with 9 bases aligning to TRBD1. In germline, CDR1 is SGHRS, CDR2 YFSETQ. This CDR3 has 15 amino acids. The V gene end was trimmed by 5 bases and the J gene end by 3 bases; junction bases not matched to a gene: 7. The CDR3 region has the DNA TGCGCCAGCAGTTATGGGACAGGGATAACAGATACGCAGTATTTT. Residues: CASSYGTGITDTQYF.